The entry that follows covers one T cell receptor beta chain sequence. Its antigen is not known. Unique molecular identifiers were built into the TCR beta cDNA libraries. TCRdb recomputed calls from the PCR reads with MiXCR, one row per CDR3 protein. The sample has 500,000 to 600,000 distinct CDR3 sequences, 44% seen once. The CDR3 contains 14 residues. From germline, CDR1 is SGHRS and CDR2 YFSETQ. V lost 2 bases, J lost 6 bases, and 13 bases lay in between. This entry belongs to a study of post-analysis software for immune sequencing data. Study information: Secondary progressive, relapsing-remitting and progressive-relapsing multiple sclerosis were among the included disease courses.

Notes on the study in general: Batch-matched samples strongly co-clustered by F measure. Controls showed lower frequencies than patients for 4 or 5 TRBV segments, and TRBV5-6, TRBV5-1 and TRBV20-1 were among these. Significantly decreased normalized Chao1 diversity was recorded for multiple sclerosis patients relative to controls.

Sequencing used blood. The clonotype comes from a girl aged 10-17 years with multiple sclerosis. This chain uses TRBV5-1 with TRBJ2-3; D is unresolved. The CDR3 reads CASSFDRSSDTQYF. DNA of the CDR3: TGCGCCAGCAGCTTTGACCGATCCTCCGATACGCAGTATTTT.